This T cell receptor beta chain was found in a study of blood T cell repertoires in COVID-19. Across the whole study: Sources were T cells, B-cell-depleted T cells, or PBMCs; the material itself was cDNA or gDNA.

TCRdb's table, derived via immunoSEQ multiplex PCR, lists solely in-frame clones and lacks some. This sample has about 30,000 clones, with roughly 84% found just once. CDR1 is MNHEY and CDR2 is SVGEGT in the germline V gene. The CDR3 consists of 17 residues. V lost 0 bases, J lost 2 bases, and 6 bases stayed unmatched. The gene calls are TRBV6-2 or TRBV6-3 and TRBJ2-1; 8 bases map to TRBD2. Source material: peripheral blood. The sequence was collected from a human donor in a cohort sampled during active COVID-19. The CDR3 loop is CASSYSSGGEPYNEQFF. For the CDR3, the DNA is TGTGCCAGCAGTTACTCGAGCGGGGGCGAGCCCTACAATGAGCAGTTCTTC.